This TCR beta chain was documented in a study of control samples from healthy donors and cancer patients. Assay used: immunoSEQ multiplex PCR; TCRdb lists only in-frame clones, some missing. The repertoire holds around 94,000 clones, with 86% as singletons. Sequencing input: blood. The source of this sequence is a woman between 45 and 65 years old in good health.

The CDR3 spells CASSGSTGKNIQYF. CDR3 bases: TGTGCCAGCAGTGGGTCGACTGGGAAAAACATTCAGTACTTC. This chain joins TRBV6-2 or TRBV6-3 and TRBJ2-4; no clear D gene. The CDR3 spans 14 residues. The germline V and J ends were trimmed by 5 bases and 4 bases, with 12 bases remaining between them. The germline gives CDR1 MNHEY, CDR2 SVGEGT.